This T cell receptor (beta chain) was sequenced in a study of blood T cell repertoires in COVID-19. Study as a whole: Samples came from the United States, Italy and Spain, spanning acute and convalescent COVID-19. The analysed material was cDNA or gDNA that came from T cells, B-cell-depleted T cells, or PBMCs.

This clone was observed a handful of times. The length of the CDR3 is 14 residues. V shed 1 base, J shed 7 bases, and the junction held 5 bases outside the gene matches. The V gene's germline CDR1 is LGHNT and CDR2 FRNRAP. The study counted Cohort 3 donors as recovered given two negative PCRs, clearance, or symptom resolution. Per the original methods: Amplifying reference gene primers gave estimates of nucleated cell counts. Only in-frame clones appear in the TCRdb table, and some are missing; sequencing was by immunoSEQ multiplex PCR. V and J calls and clone size follow that table, whereas D and trimming were derived from the DNA. Of approximately 230,000 clones listed, roughly 90% were seen once; the top ten hold over 4%.

The source is a woman in her 30s who had recovered from COVID-19. This chain uses TRBV12-5 with TRBJ1-2, with 8 positions matching TRBD1. The sample comprised PBMCs or T cells enriched from blood (not recorded which). This chain's CDR3 is CASGLGTGLSGYTF. The CDR3 bases are TGTGCTAGTGGTTTGGGGACAGGGCTCTCTGGCTACACCTTC.